The entry below gives a single T cell receptor beta chain sequence along with its context. Only in-frame clones appear in the TCRdb table, and some are missing; sequencing was by immunoSEQ multiplex PCR. Among fewer than 100,000 clones listed, 89% were seen once. The data stem from a study of T cell changes during pregnancy in multiple sclerosis. The material was peripheral blood, obtained before pregnancy. This clonotype originated in a female donor with multiple sclerosis, enrolled in a pregnancy study.

CDR3: CASSGQGVAYEQYF. The CDR3 bases are TGTGCCAGCAGTGGACAGGGGGTGGCCTACGAGCAGTACTTC. The gene calls are TRBV2 and TRBJ2-7; 9 bases fit TRBD1. In germline, CDR1 is SNHLY, CDR2 FYNNEI. The CDR3 loop spans 14 amino acids. With 4 bases clipped from V and 2 bases from J, the junction kept 3 bases outside the gene matches.